This entry lists 21 T cell receptor beta chains sequenced from one sample in a study of T-cell memory formation after mild COVID-19. A single record per CDR3 protein comes from TCRdb applying MiXCR to the 5' RACE reads. The profile covers some 440,000 distinct CDR3 sequences, with 20% to 30% appearing a single time and roughly an eighth taken by the ten largest. Sequencing input: PBMCs or a T cell subset sorted from them (not recorded which). All receptors come from an adult woman who had mild COVID-19 (a few samples of this study predate the infection). Cell type and time point are not known.

Ten or more counts support this clonotype. V usage is TRBV28 and J usage is TRBJ2-3; TRBD2 might be the D (6 bases). Germline CDR1 reads MDHEN; CDR2 reads SYDVKM. The CDR3 has 12 residues. Trimming took 1 base from V and 11 from J, leaving 10 bases between them. CDR3 sequence: CASSLFAGRQYF. For the CDR3, the DNA is TGTGCCAGCAGTTTATTCGCGGGGAGGCAGTATTTT.

V is TRBV5-6 and J is TRBJ1-4; the D gene is possibly TRBD1 (5 bases). This CDR3 comprises 17 residues. V dropped 0 bases and J dropped 4 bases, with 16 bases sitting between them. The germline CDR1 and CDR2 sequences are SGHDT and YYEEEE. The CDR3 nucleotides are TGTGCCAGCAGCTTGGACCAGACGGGGCTGCATAATGAAAAACTGTTTTTT. Amino acids: CASSLDQTGLHNEKLFF.

This clonotype was seen more than once but under ten times. The chain uses TRBV18 and TRBJ1-1, with D perhaps TRBD1 (6 bases). This CDR3 has 15 amino acids. Trimming took off 6 bases at V and 1 base at J, with 15 bases between the two ends. The V gene's germline CDR1 is KGHSH and CDR2 LQKENI. This CDR3 reads CASSSQGIGNTEAFF. For the CDR3, the DNA is TGTGCCAGCTCGAGCCAGGGGATAGGGAACACTGAAGCTTTCTTT. The whole variable domain, filled in from reference TRBV18 and TRBJ1-1, reads NAGVMQNPRHLVRRRGQEARLRCSPMKGHSHVYWYRQLPEEGLKFMVYLQKENIIDESGMPKERFSAEFPKEGPSILRIQQVVRGDSAAYFCASSSQGIGNTEAFFGQGTRLTVV.

The CDR3 nucleotides read TGTGCCAGCAGCTTTGGAAAGACGGGAGGGCCTGGAGATACGCAGTATTTT. This codes for CASSFGKTGGPGDTQYF. The genes are TRBV11-3 and TRBJ2-3; the match to TRBD2 covers 8 bases. With 3 bases clipped from V and 5 bases from J, the junction kept 13 bases outside the gene matches. The CDR3 length is 17 residues. Germline CDR1 reads SGHNT; CDR2 reads YENEEA.

This clonotype was counted at least ten times. CDR3 residues: CASSRGASGGASRETQYF. CDR3 bases: TGTGCCAGCAGCCGCGGGGCTAGCGGGGGGGCGAGTCGAGAGACCCAGTACTTC. The gene calls are TRBV7-3 and TRBJ2-5, with TRBD2 matching over 12 bases. Losses at the gene ends were 5 bases for V and 4 bases for J; bases not matched to a gene: 14. CDR3 size: 18 residues. Germline-derived CDR1 and CDR2 are SGHTA and FQGTGA.

The chain recombines TRBV11-2 with TRBJ2-1; D is perhaps TRBD2 (5 bases). The CDR3 covers 18 residues. Trimming took off 4 bases at V and 0 bases at J, with 19 bases between the two ends. Looked up from germline, CDR1 is SGHAT and CDR2 is FQNNGV. The CDR3 loop is CASSSYPRGRSSYNEQFF. CDR3 bases: TGTGCCAGCAGCTCGTACCCCCGCGGGCGCAGCTCCTACAATGAGCAGTTCTTC.

This chain joins TRBV12-3 or TRBV12-4 and TRBJ2-5; the D gene is possibly TRBD1 (5 bases). This CDR3 comprises 17 residues. Trimming shortened V by 3 bases and J by 0 bases, and 17 bases separated the two germline ends. CDR3 in DNA: TGTGCCAGCAGTTTTCGCCGAGACAGTATGTACCAAGAGACCCAGTACTTC. Its protein is CASSFRRDSMYQETQYF.

The CDR3 coding sequence is TGTGCCAGCAGTTTCGCCGGGGGGAACACCGGGGAGCTGTTTTTT. As protein: CASSFAGGNTGELFF. The rearrangement links TRBV12-3 or TRBV12-4 to TRBJ2-2; D possibly corresponds to TRBD2 (6 bases). The CDR3 runs to 15 residues. V gave up 3 bases and J gave up 1 base, with 9 bases separating them.

In this sample, this clonotype turned up a few times. This chain links TRBV7-2 with TRBJ2-7, with TRBD2 matching over 9 bases. Trimming at V came to 0 bases and at J to 5 bases, leaving 2 bases not matched to a gene. This CDR3 comprises 14 residues. Germline V CDR1 and CDR2: SGHTA, FQGNSA. CDR3 protein: CASSLAGGRDEQYF. The CDR3 DNA is TGTGCCAGCAGCTTAGCCGGCGGGAGGGACGAGCAGTACTTC. The full variable domain, completed using reference TRBV7-2 and TRBJ2-7, is GAGVSQSPSNKVTEKGKDVELRCDPISGHTALYWYRQSLGQGLEFLIYFQGNSAPDKSGLPSDRFSAERTGGSVSTLTIQRTQQEDSAVYLCASSLAGGRDEQYFGPGTRLTVT.

There are many counts of this clonotype. This chain joins TRBV5-1 and TRBJ2-5; D is ambiguous. This CDR3 region has 14 residues. Germline CDR1 reads SGHRS; CDR2 reads YFSETQ. The V gene lost 5 bases and the J gene lost 0 bases, with 11 bases spanning the gap. CDR3 coding DNA: TGCGCCAGCAGTCACTCAGGACACCAAGAGACCCAGTACTTC. Translated, it gives CASSHSGHQETQYF.

The V and J genes are TRBV19 and TRBJ2-4, with D possibly matching TRBD2 (6 bases). The germline V gene encodes CDR1 LNHDA and CDR2 SQIVND (reference sequence). The CDR3 has 11 amino acids. V was cut by 8 bases and J by 9 bases, with 11 bases left in between. This CDR3 reads CASRMGGIQYF. The DNA for the CDR3 is TGTGCCAGTCGCATGGGGGGCATTCAGTACTTC.

A few counts support this clonotype. DNA of the CDR3: TGCAGTGCTAGAGATGGGGCCGGGACTAGCGGACAAGAGACCCAGTACTTC. Protein: CSARDGAGTSGQETQYF. J is TRBJ2-5 and V is TRBV20-1; 11 bases map to TRBD2. CDR1 is DFQATT and CDR2 is SNEGSKA in the germline V gene (reference sequence). V shed 0 bases, J shed 2 bases, and the junction held 8 bases outside the gene matches. The CDR3 is made up of 17 amino acids.

The genes are TRBV21-1 and TRBJ1-5. TRBV21-1 is a documented pseudogene. This CDR3 has 13 residues. The DNA for the CDR3 is TGTGCCAGCAGCAAAGGACACCAAGCGCCCCAGCATTTT. Protein product: CASSKGHQAPQHF.

The gene calls are TRBV7-9 and TRBJ1-1, with a possible D match to TRBD1 (5 bases). The germline V and J ends were trimmed by 1 base and 8 bases, with 14 bases remaining between them. The CDR3 has 14 amino acids. Germline CDR1 is SEHNR and CDR2 is FQNEAQ (reference sequence). CDR3 region: CASSLGGGDREAFF. The CDR3 bases are TGTGCCAGCAGCTTAGGTGGAGGGGATAGGGAAGCTTTCTTT.

This chain links TRBV7-8 with TRBJ2-5, with 8 nucleotides matching TRBD2. From germline, CDR1 is SGHVS and CDR2 FQNEAQ. Trimming cost V 9 bases and J 5 bases; bases outside gene matches: 14. The CDR3 is 15 residues long. DNA for the CDR3: TGTGCCAGTTCTGCCGAGCGGGGGCCGGTGGAGACCCAGTACTTC. Translating gives CASSAERGPVETQYF.

Only a few counts were recorded for this clonotype. V and J are TRBV7-8 and TRBJ1-5; the D is unclear. The CDR3 length is 20 residues. V was shortened by 5 bases and J by 0 bases, with 26 bases between the two germline ends. In germline, CDR1 is SGHVS, CDR2 FQNEAQ. Here the CDR3 DNA reads TGTGCCAGCAGCATCAACAACCGGGCCACATACAATTATAGCAATCAGCCCCAGCATTTT. Its protein product is CASSINNRATYNYSNQPQHF.

Here the CDR3 DNA reads TGCAGCGTGAGGACTAGCGGGTCCTCCAATACGCAGTATTTT. Translated: CSVRTSGSSNTQYF. The rearrangement joins TRBV29-1 to TRBJ2-3; 11 bases match TRBD2. CDR1 and CDR2 from the germline V gene are SQVTM and ANQGSEA. The CDR3 has 14 residues. Unmatched junction bases numbered 9, after V lost 6 bases and J lost 7 bases.

The genes are TRBV4-3 and TRBJ2-1, with TRBD2 matching 7 bases. The CDR3 sequence is 15 residues long. The trim removed 0 bases at V and 9 bases at J, leaving 8 bases unmatched. Germline values: CDR1 LGHNA, CDR2 YSLEER. DNA for the CDR3: TGCGCCAGCAGCCAAGATCGCGGGGGAAGGGGTGAGCAGTTCTTC. It translates to CASSQDRGGRGEQFF.

This rearrangement joins TRBV5-1 to TRBJ2-3; TRBD2 matches at 7 bases. Per germline, CDR1 SGHRS and CDR2 YFSETQ. Trimming took 0 bases from V and 2 from J; bases not matched to a gene: 9. This CDR3 has 17 residues. The CDR3 region is CASSLGQRGLTTDTQYF. CDR3 sequence (DNA): TGCGCCAGCAGCTTGGGCCAGCGGGGTTTAACCACAGATACGCAGTATTTT.

In this sample, this clonotype turned up a few times. The V and J genes are TRBV7-9 and TRBJ2-3; D might be TRBD2 (6 bases). Trimming removed 0 bases at V and 2 bases at J, with 9 bases between. The CDR3 contains 15 residues. Germline-derived CDR1 and CDR2 are SEHNR and FQNEAQ (reference sequence). The CDR3 loop is CASSLAGGNTDTQYF. The CDR3, as DNA: TGTGCCAGCAGCTTAGCGGGGGGAAACACAGATACGCAGTATTTT.

The V gene is TRBV29-1, the J gene TRBJ2-7; the match to TRBD2 covers 7 bases. This CDR3 spans 12 amino acids. Germline CDR1 is SQVTM and CDR2 is ANQGSEA. V lost 6 bases and J lost 0; bases outside the gene matches: 2. The CDR3 region has the DNA TGCAGCGTCAGGGAGGGCTCCTACGAGCAGTACTTC. Protein: CSVREGSYEQYF.